The rows below give T cell receptor beta chains drawn from one sample of a study of cytomegalovirus exposure and HLA in healthy donors. TCRdb's table, derived via immunoSEQ multiplex PCR, lists solely in-frame clones and lacks some. The repertoire holds approximately 150,000 clones, with about 73% as singletons. The sample was PBMCs. Source of these receptors: a woman in her forties or fifties in good health and CMV-seropositive. CDR3s include the opening cysteine and the closing phenylalanine or tryptophan. A D gene is named only where the DNA matches it firmly. Not every row has a clone size; where given, it reads once, few, many or a size class.

size	V	D	J	DNA	CDR3
-	TRBV5-4	TRBD2	TRBJ2-7	TGTGCCAGCAGCGCGGGGGGGGTTTATGAGCAGTACTTC	CASSAGGVYEQYF
-	TRBV5-4	-	TRBJ2-7	TGTGCCAGCAGCTCTACAGGGTCCTCCTACGAGCAGTACTTC	CASSSTGSSYEQYF
-	TRBV2	-	TRBJ2-7	TGTGCCAATATGGTGCAGGGTAATATTGAGCAGTACTTC	CANMVQGNIEQYF
-	TRBV12-5	-	TRBJ2-7	TGTGCTAGTGGTTTGGGCCAGTCCTACGAGCAGTACTTC	CASGLGQSYEQYF
few	TRBV9	TRBD1	TRBJ1-2	TGTGCCAGCAGCGTAGCTTCAGGGGGTGAGGGGGGCTACACCTTC	CASSVASGGEGGYTF
-	TRBV20-1	-	TRBJ1-2	TGCAGTGCTGAGACAGATTATGGCTACACCTTC	CSAETDYGYTF
-	TRBV4-1	TRBD2	TRBJ2-3	TGCGCCAGCAGCCAAGATCGACCCCGGGGGGGGTCCACGCAGTATTTT	CASSQDRPRGGSTQYF
-	TRBV5-4	TRBD1	TRBJ1-3	TGTGCCAGCAGCTTGGGGGACAGATCCGGAAACACCATATATTTT	CASSLGDRSGNTIYF
-	TRBV19	TRBD2	TRBJ2-1	TGTGCCAGTAGTACGCTGATTAGCGGGGGGTATGAGCAGTTCTTC	CASSTLISGGYEQFF
-	TRBV6-1	-	TRBJ1-6	TGTGCCAGCAGTAGAGATAATTCACCCCTCCACTTT	CASSRDNSPLHF
-	TRBV7-9	-	TRBJ1-1	TGTGCCAGCAGCTTATCAACAGGGTATACTGAAGCTTTCTTT	CASSLSTGYTEAFF
-	TRBV6-5	-	TRBJ2-5	TGTGCCAGCAGTGCCGTTATAGGTACGGGAGAGACCCAGTACTTC	CASSAVIGTGETQYF
-	TRBV27	TRBD1	TRBJ2-1	TGTGCCAGCAGTTTATCGAACAGGGGCGATGAGCAGTTCTTC	CASSLSNRGDEQFF
once	TRBV29-1	TRBD1	TRBJ1-1	TGCAGCACTACAGGGGGCGGGAACACTGAAGCTTTCTTT	CSTTGGGNTEAFF
-	TRBV7-9	-	TRBJ1-6	TGTGTCGGAGGGGATAATTCACCCCTCCACTTT	CVGGDNSPLHF
-	TRBV5-1	-	TRBJ2-5	TGCGCCAGCAGCCCCCTGGGGGCCCAAGAGACCCAGTACTTC	CASSPLGAQETQYF
-	TRBV15	-	TRBJ2-7	TGTGCCACCAGCAGAGATCGAGGCAGCTACGAGCAGTACTTC	CATSRDRGSYEQYF
once	TRBV6-5	-	TRBJ2-3	TGTGCCAGCTTTCCCCGGGCAGATACGCAGTATTTT	CASFPRADTQYF
-	TRBV5-4	TRBD2	TRBJ2-7	TGTGCCAGCAGCTTATTGGAGCGGGGCTACGAGCAGTACTTC	CASSLLERGYEQYF
-	TRBV27	TRBD1	TRBJ1-1	TGTGCCAGCAGTTTACGAACAGGGGGGACTGAAGCTTTCTTT	CASSLRTGGTEAFF
-	TRBV27	-	TRBJ2-3	TGTGCCAGCAGGGAAGTCTTCGGCCAAACGGGAGCAGATACGCAGTATTTT	CASREVFGQTGADTQYF
-	TRBV5-6	-	TRBJ2-5	TGTGCCAGCAGTCGGGGGGCGGGGGACGAGACCCAGTACTTC	CASSRGAGDETQYF
-	TRBV5-3	-	TRBJ1-1	TGTGCCAGAAGCGACCTTGGGGAGGGGCTGAACACTGAAGCTTTCTTT	CARSDLGEGLNTEAFF
-	TRBV10-3	-	TRBJ2-3	TGTGCCATCAGTGAGTCGAATCAGATCAGCACAGATACGCAGTATTTT	CAISESNQISTDTQYF
-	TRBV4-1	TRBD2	TRBJ2-7	TGCGCCAGCAGCCACGTACTAGCGGGGGGAGGTTACGAGCAGTACTTC	CASSHVLAGGGYEQYF
-	TRBV10-3	-	TRBJ1-2	TGTGCCATCAGTGAGGGGGGGACTTCCTATGGCTACACCTTC	CAISEGGTSYGYTF
-	TRBV9	TRBD2	TRBJ2-3	TGTGCCAGCAGCGTAGCAGCGGGGCCTAGCACAGATACGCAGTATTTT	CASSVAAGPSTDTQYF
-	TRBV7-2	-	TRBJ1-5	TGTGCCAGCAGCTTAGGGGGAGATCAGCCCCAGCATTTT	CASSLGGDQPQHF
-	TRBV10-3	TRBD1	TRBJ2-2	TGTGCCATCAGTGAGTTAAGGGGGCGAGGGGAAGCGAACACCGGGGAGCTGTTTTTT	CAISELRGRGEANTGELFF
-	TRBV11-2	-	TRBJ2-7	TGTGCCAGCAGAGGGGCGTCCTACGAGCAGTACTTC	CASRGASYEQYF
-	TRBV6-1	-	TRBJ2-1	TGTGCCAGCAGCGTGACAGGCTTAACCTACAATGAGCAGTTCTTC	CASSVTGLTYNEQFF
-	TRBV14	-	TRBJ1-4	TGTGCCAGCAGCCCCCGTCAGGGAACTAATGAAAAACTGTTTTTT	CASSPRQGTNEKLFF
-	TRBV5-1	-	TRBJ1-4	TGCGCCAGCAGCTTGGGAGGGTACAATGAAAAACTGTTTTTT	CASSLGGYNEKLFF
-	TRBV19	-	TRBJ2-5	TGTGCCAGTAGTATTCTCGGCAGGGCCAAAGAGACCCAGTACTTC	CASSILGRAKETQYF
-	TRBV15	-	TRBJ2-7	TGTGCCACCAGCAGATTGAGGACTCCGAATAGCGAGCAGTACTTC	CATSRLRTPNSEQYF
-	TRBV30	TRBD2	TRBJ2-1	TGTGCCTGTACATTAGCGGGGGGGCCCTACAATGAGCAGTTCTTC	CACTLAGGPYNEQFF
few	TRBV7-9	TRBD2	TRBJ2-1	TGTGCCAGCAGCCCTCCGAGACTAGCGGTGTACAATGAGCAGTTCTTC	CASSPPRLAVYNEQFF
few	TRBV5-1	TRBD2	TRBJ2-5	TGCGCCAGCAGCCCTGGACTAGCGGGGGAGACCCAGTACTTC	CASSPGLAGETQYF
-	TRBV13	-	TRBJ2-7	TGTGCCAGCAGCTTAGGAGGGGGGGCCTACGAGCAGTACTTC	CASSLGGGAYEQYF
-	TRBV7-6	-	TRBJ2-5	TGTGCCAGCAGCGCGAGTAGGGAACTAGGGACCCAGTACTTC	CASSASRELGTQYF
few	TRBV5-4	-	TRBJ1-2	TGTGCAAGCAGTGGCAGAGAGGTCTATGGCTACACCTTC	CASSGREVYGYTF